The sequence of this TCR beta chain was determined in a study of shared clonotypes between healthy human individuals (dated by TCRdb to 2020 to 2022). About the investigation overall: Three men and a couple of women, aged 18 to 49 years, made up the cohort. For each donor, CD4 naive and CD4 memory were each given three plates, CD8 naive was given two plates, and CD8 memory was given one plate. To estimate repertoire size and how much clonotype sharing occurs between individuals, the study deeply sequenced the blood TCR repertoires of five or six healthy adults. To increase sequencing depth and limit assay-specific biases, different laboratories used diverse techniques to prepare libraries and sequence TCR repertoires. Between about 0.9 and 9 billion PBMCs per donor were obtained by leukapheresis. Findings and caveats that apply to the study as a whole: Compared with non-shared clonotypes, clonotypes shared by all four sorted-subset donors had higher generation probabilities. Because the study included only a small number of donors, the genetic and exposure-history diversity represented was limited. Based on pairwise subsampling, the degree of clonotype sharing among donors was expected to be affected by sequencing depth. Only blood was sampled, and tissue TCR repertoires likely differ from those in blood. Approximately 4.8% of naive CD4, 3.5% of naive CD8, approximately 2% of memory CD4, and roughly 0.4% of memory CD8 clonotypes were shared across a few donors. Incomplete sequencing was indicated by rarefaction of sorted-subset datasets, despite the large sequencing depth. Naive subsets generally had larger estimated clonotype richness than memory subsets.

The donors were healthy, HIV-negative adults who had no recently reported acute infections or vaccinations. Every donor was a Caucasian adult living in Nashville, Tennessee, USA. CD4+ T cells were enriched through magnetic negative selection, after which naive cells were positively selected on CD45RA and the remaining negative fraction served as the memory subset. Blood was obtained by leukapheresis, after which PBMCs were separated by Ficoll-Histopaque density gradient centrifugation and cryopreserved in liquid nitrogen vapor phase. Analytical flow cytometry was used to check the purity and quantity of every magnetically sorted T cell population. Each sorted fraction had its genomic DNA isolated and then quantified by UV absorbance on a Nanodrop 2000c. A note on this clone: The antigen this receptor binds is unknown. The input lacks base qualities; no much larger clone sits a single base away.

TCR CDR3 regions were amplified from genomic DNA by multiplex PCR using the deep immunoSEQ assay. For each cell subset, the extracted genomic DNA was distributed evenly across all wells of several immunoSEQ 96-well plates, and each plate served as one replicate. For sorted subsets, around 0.2 ug genomic DNA, equal to approximately 30,000 T cell genomes, was loaded into each replicate PCR. Purified libraries were quantified with a Qubit 3.0 fluorometer, sized on a Bioanalyzer 2100, and re-quantified with the KAPA Library Quantification kit. Each immunoSEQ 96-well plate was sequenced on its own single-read 150-cycle Illumina NextSeq 550 flow cell. Per the source publication's procedure: Because only junctional sequences without quality scores were contained in the immunoSEQ output, filtering matching that applied to full-length reads could not be performed. To assign V/J genes and CDR3, sequences were annotated against IMGT germline references using PyIR, a Python wrapper for IgBLAST v1.9. Reads were filtered out if the reads had weak V/J assignments (E-value above 1e-6), no CDR3, stop codons, out-of-frame junctions, or ambiguous translated residues. V3J clonotypes were defined as sequences sharing the same inferred V gene, J gene, and CDR3 amino acid sequence. To compute the percentage overlap between repertoires, the number of shared unique clonotypes was divided by the size of the smaller repertoire. Repertoire richness was assessed with RTK rarefaction, the Chao1 estimator, and Recon v2.1 estimates of unobserved clonotypes. For all TCRbeta clonotypes obtained by the gDNA method from a handful of donors, generation probabilities were computed with OLGA. TCRdb's version of the immuneACCESS table is confined to in-frame rearrangements and falls short of the full clone set. An unresolved V gene accounts for under half of the shortfall where checked; the remainder is of unknown origin. Clone size and V and J calls were adopted from that table, with D and trimming inferred from the DNA. The sample has about 680,000 clones on record, less than 80% of them singletons. The top ten constitute around 2% of the sample.

Sequenced sample: memory CD4+ T cells sorted from blood. The label giving this sample's cell subset or site can be read as: CD45RA-negative fraction. The source of this sequence is a woman in her twenties or thirties in good health.

CDR3 protein: CASSERSAVRYGYTF. The sequenced DNA: TGTGCCAGCAGTGAAAGGTCCGCGGTTCGATATGGCTACACCTTC. Rearrangement joined TRBV6-1 to TRBJ1-2, with the D gene not clear enough to name. The junction carries 15 bases between V and J, which are trimmed by 2 bases and 5 bases respectively. The CDR3 sequence holds 15 residues, the cysteine and phenylalanine included. Only the CDR3 portion is preserved as DNA: 45 bases, with reading frame beginning at the first base. The germline V gene yields MNHNS for CDR1 and SASEGT for CDR2.